A selection of T cell receptor beta chains follows, all from one sample in a study of T cells in Graves' hyperthyroidism and ophthalmopathy. MiXCR, run by TCRdb on the multiplex PCR reads, gives a single entry per CDR3 protein. This table has roughly 350,000 distinct CDR3 sequences, around 15% appearing once. The material sequenced was blood. These receptors originate from a woman aged 40 to 50 with Graves' ophthalmopathy. Each CDR3 is given with its conserved first and last residue. Each record gives: CDR3 length, V gene, J gene, clone size, D gene, CDR3 DNA, CDR3 protein. A D gene is named only where the DNA matches it firmly. Clone sizes are given selectively: once, few, many, or a class where the clone is expanded.

cdr3_length: 13
v_call: TRBV6-2/TRBV6-3
j_call: TRBJ1-5
clone_size: -
d_call: -
cdr3_nt: TGTGCCAGCAGTGACCAGGTTGGTCAGTCCCAGCATTTT
cdr3_aa: CASSDQVGQSQHF

cdr3_length: 14
v_call: TRBV27
j_call: TRBJ2-1
clone_size: few
d_call: -
cdr3_nt: TGTGCCAGCAGACTCACAGGAGGATGGCGTGAGCAGTTCTTC
cdr3_aa: CASRLTGGWREQFF

cdr3_length: 16
v_call: TRBV7-9
j_call: TRBJ2-7
clone_size: many
d_call: TRBD2
cdr3_nt: TGTGCCAGCAGTCAAACCCCAGCTAGCGGCTACTACGAGCAGTACTTC
cdr3_aa: CASSQTPASGYYEQYF

cdr3_length: 16
v_call: TRBV13
j_call: TRBJ1-5
clone_size: -
d_call: TRBD1
cdr3_nt: TGTGCCAGCAGCTTCTGGGACAGGGGTAGCAATCAGCCCCAGCATTTT
cdr3_aa: CASSFWDRGSNQPQHF

cdr3_length: 14
v_call: TRBV5-1
j_call: TRBJ1-1
clone_size: many
d_call: -
cdr3_nt: TGCGCCAGCAGCTCGAACGCCGGGAGTACTGAAGCTTTCTTT
cdr3_aa: CASSSNAGSTEAFF

cdr3_length: 13
v_call: TRBV6-1
j_call: TRBJ1-1
clone_size: many
d_call: -
cdr3_nt: TGTGCCAGCAGTTACGGGCAGAGGACTGAAGCTTTCTTT
cdr3_aa: CASSYGQRTEAFF

cdr3_length: 15
v_call: TRBV12-3/TRBV12-4
j_call: TRBJ1-4
clone_size: many
d_call: -
cdr3_nt: TGTGCCAGCACTCAAGGGCAGGCCGACGGCGAAAAACTGTTTTTT
cdr3_aa: CASTQGQADGEKLFF

cdr3_length: 14
v_call: TRBV19
j_call: TRBJ1-2
clone_size: many
d_call: TRBD1
cdr3_nt: TGTGCCAGTAGTACCGGACAGGGGAGATATGGCTACACCTTC
cdr3_aa: CASSTGQGRYGYTF

cdr3_length: 21
v_call: TRBV27
j_call: TRBJ2-6
clone_size: -
d_call: -
cdr3_nt: TGTGCCAGCAGTTTAAATTTTAATCGGCGCGGCAGGGGCTCTGGGGCCAACGTCCTGACTTTC
cdr3_aa: CASSLNFNRRGRGSGANVLTF

cdr3_length: 14
v_call: TRBV2
j_call: TRBJ2-5
clone_size: few
d_call: -
cdr3_nt: TGTGCCAGCAGTGTCGGCAGGGTAAAAGAGACCCAGTACTTC
cdr3_aa: CASSVGRVKETQYF

cdr3_length: 16
v_call: TRBV3-1
j_call: TRBJ2-3
clone_size: -
d_call: TRBD2
cdr3_nt: TGTGCCAGCTCGGGTGACGCAAGCGGGGGGGCCGATACGCAGTATTTT
cdr3_aa: CASSGDASGGADTQYF

cdr3_length: 14
v_call: TRBV28
j_call: TRBJ2-2
clone_size: many
d_call: -
cdr3_nt: TGTGCCAGCAGGCAGGGATCGAACACCGGGGAGCTGTTTTTT
cdr3_aa: CASRQGSNTGELFF

cdr3_length: 11
v_call: TRBV29-1
j_call: TRBJ2-2
clone_size: -
d_call: -
cdr3_nt: TGCAGCGTCTACCTAGTGGGAGAGCTGTTTTTT
cdr3_aa: CSVYLVGELFF

cdr3_length: 13
v_call: TRBV3-1
j_call: TRBJ1-5
clone_size: -
d_call: -
cdr3_nt: TGTGCCAGCAGCCAAACGGAGGATCAGCCCCAGCATTTT
cdr3_aa: CASSQTEDQPQHF

cdr3_length: 14
v_call: TRBV20-1
j_call: TRBJ1-5
clone_size: -
d_call: -
cdr3_nt: TGCAGTGCTAGAGTAGGACATTCAAATCAGCCCCAGCATTTT
cdr3_aa: CSARVGHSNQPQHF

cdr3_length: 14
v_call: TRBV28
j_call: TRBJ1-6
clone_size: many
d_call: TRBD1
cdr3_nt: TGTGCCAGCAGTTTTTCAGGGGGCGGTTCACCCCTCCACTTT
cdr3_aa: CASSFSGGGSPLHF

cdr3_length: 14
v_call: TRBV6-1
j_call: TRBJ2-7
clone_size: many
d_call: -
cdr3_nt: TGTGCCAGCAGTGTGTCGAGCCACAACTACGAGCAGTACTTC
cdr3_aa: CASSVSSHNYEQYF